The 12 T cell receptor beta chains given below trace back to one sample, sequenced in a study of OX40 agonist ivuxolimab in advanced cancers. TCRdb's copy holds only in-frame clones and misses some; the assay was immunoSEQ multiplex PCR. The table records some 25,000 clones, 73% of them present only once. The sample in question was CD4+ or CD8+ T cells sorted from blood, obtained in a trial of the OX40 agonist ivuxolimab. The receptors shown here come from an adult with an advanced solid tumor such as melanoma, head and neck, liver or kidney cancer.

The chain combines TRBV11-2 with TRBJ2-2; D possibly corresponds to TRBD2 (5 bases). V was cut by 2 bases and J by 1 base, with 8 bases left in between. CDR3 length: 15 residues. Germline-derived CDR1 and CDR2 are SGHAT and FQNNGV. CDR3 region: CASSLTGENTGELFF. The CDR3 DNA follows: TGTGCCAGCAGCTTAACCGGGGAGAACACCGGGGAGCTGTTTTTT.

This chain connects TRBV4-2 to TRBJ2-2; no definite D call. CDR1 and CDR2 from the germline V gene are LGHNA and YNFKEQ. The ends were cut back, 3 bases at V and 6 bases at J, with 8 bases in the middle. The CDR3 consists of 13 residues. The CDR3 DNA reads TGTGCCAGCAGCCAGTCGAATTCCGGGGAGCTGTTTTTT. Encoded protein: CASSQSNSGELFF.

Sample share makes this clone medium-sized. This chain links TRBV7-9 with TRBJ2-7; D is unresolved. Germline CDR1 is SEHNR and CDR2 is FQNEAQ (reference sequence). The CDR3 loop spans 13 amino acids. The V end lost 3 bases, the J end lost 0 bases, and 6 bases lay between the germline ends. The CDR3 spells CASSFPSSYEQYF. The CDR3 DNA reads as TGTGCCAGCAGCTTCCCGAGCTCCTACGAGCAGTACTTC. Drawing the rest from reference TRBV7-9 and TRBJ2-7, the complete variable domain is DTGVSQNPRHKITKRGQNVTFRCDPISEHNRLYWYRQTLGQGPEFLTYFQNEAQLEKSRLLSDRFSAERPKGSFSTLEIQRTEQGDSAMYLCASSFPSSYEQYFGPGTRLTVT.

The chain uses TRBV7-2 and TRBJ2-3, with no clear D. This CDR3 contains 17 residues. Between the trimmed V and J ends, which lost 4 bases and 2 bases, there was a span of 19 bases. The germline gives CDR1 SGHTA, CDR2 FQGNSA. In DNA form, the CDR3 reads TGTGCCAGCAGCTGGAATCCGGGCAGTGGCCACACAGATACGCAGTATTTT. It codes for CASSWNPGSGHTDTQYF.

This clone came up a few times. This chain links TRBV19 with TRBJ1-3; D remains ambiguous. V lost 7 bases and J 7 bases, leaving 8 bases between the germline ends. The length of the CDR3 is 11 residues. Germline V gives CDR1 LNHDA, CDR2 SQIVND (reference sequence). Here the CDR3 reads CASIWSNTIYF. The DNA for the CDR3 is TGTGCCAGTATTTGGTCGAACACCATATATTTT.

This clone was counted a single time. The rearrangement uses TRBV9 and TRBJ2-3; 7 bases are shared with TRBD2. J was trimmed by 0 bases and V by 0 bases; bases with no gene match: 1. This CDR3 has 15 residues. Germline CDR1 reads SGDLS; CDR2 reads YYNGEE. The chain's CDR3 is CASSVEAGSTDTQYF. DNA for the CDR3: TGTGCCAGCAGCGTAGAAGCGGGGAGCACAGATACGCAGTATTTT.

This clone was observed a handful of times. The rearrangement uses TRBV7-3 and TRBJ1-2; no clear D. The CDR3 length is 14 residues. Germline V CDR1 and CDR2: SGHTA, FQGTGA. V lost 6 bases to trimming and J lost 8 bases, with 19 bases between them. CDR3 residues: CASSYERDLRGYTF. The CDR3 DNA is TGTGCCAGCAGTTACGAGAGAGACCTGAGAGGCTACACCTTC.

The chain has TRBV9 and TRBJ1-5; the D is unclear. Trimming shortened V by 0 bases and J by 9 bases, and 10 bases separated the two germline ends. The CDR3 totals 13 residues. CDR1 and CDR2 (germline): SGDLS, YYNGEE. The CDR3 is CASSVGALGPQHF. The CDR3, as DNA: TGTGCCAGCAGCGTAGGCGCCCTTGGGCCCCAGCATTTT.

The chain uses TRBV7-8 and TRBJ2-5; D may be TRBD1 (5 bases). CDR3 length: 14 residues. The germline V gene encodes CDR1 SGHVS and CDR2 FQNEAQ. V dropped 1 base and J dropped 5 bases, with 11 bases sitting between them. CDR3 protein: CASSLEGHWETQYF. CDR3 coding DNA: TGTGCCAGCAGCTTAGAGGGGCATTGGGAGACCCAGTACTTC.

The chain is built from TRBV6-5 and TRBJ2-3; a weak D match, TRBD2 (5 bases). The CDR3 is 14 amino acids. Per the germline V gene, CDR1 is MNHEY and CDR2 is SVGAGI. V was shortened by 2 bases and J by 2 bases, with 8 bases between the two germline ends. The CDR3 DNA is TGTGCCAGCAGTTACGTCGGGGACACAGATACGCAGTATTTT. Translating it yields CASSYVGDTDTQYF.

V and J are TRBV28 and TRBJ2-7; the match to TRBD1 covers 8 bases. The CDR3 extends over 13 amino acids. Germline V gene data show CDR1 as MDHEN and CDR2 as SYDVKM. Unmatched junction bases numbered 1, after V lost 4 bases and J lost 2 bases. The CDR3 DNA follows: TGTGCCAGCAGTTCACAGGGGGCCTACGAGCAGTACTTC. Protein: CASSSQGAYEQYF.

This clone showed up just a few times. The chain links TRBV5-6 to TRBJ1-1; D remains ambiguous. The CDR3 extends over 13 amino acids. From germline, CDR1 is SGHDT and CDR2 YYEEEE. Trimming took off 0 bases at V and 4 bases at J, with 7 bases between the two ends. The CDR3 here is CASSLVGSTEAFF. The CDR3 nucleotides are TGTGCCAGCAGCTTGGTCGGGAGCACTGAAGCTTTCTTT.